The clone carrying this TCR beta chain was counted once. Its cognate antigen is unknown. The table came from immunoSEQ multiplex PCR; TCRdb's copy has only in-frame clones and leaves some out. The repertoire holds 30,000 to 40,000 clones, approximately 92% seen once, with around 3.4% in the top ten. Germline assignment: CDR1 KGHSH and CDR2 LQKENI. The V segment lost 2 bases and the J segment 6 bases; nucleotides outside the gene matches: 3. The CDR3 loop spans 13 amino acids. This specimen belongs to a study of chemoradiotherapy in HPV16-positive cancers. Across the study: Candidate HPV-specific clones and shared TCR motifs came from a couple of HPV16-positive patients. Study-wide results and caveats: Candidate HPV-specific clones and E7-related TCR motifs grew in tumor during treatment. Better recurrence-free survival went with HPV-responsive T-cell expansion in HPV16-positive patients.

Over chemoradiotherapy, repertoires were sampled more than once. The clonotype comes from a human donor with HPV-associated anogenital cancer. Here the sequenced sample was blood, taken from a patient who underwent chemoradiotherapy. J is TRBJ1-2 and V is TRBV18; the match to TRBD1 covers 7 bases. In nucleotides, the CDR3 is TGTGCCAGCTCACCAAGCAGGGGGAATGGCTACACCTTC. Amino acids: CASSPSRGNGYTF.